The following is a TCR beta chain sequence with its context. The antigen remains unidentified. The record originates from a study of OX40 agonist ivuxolimab in advanced cancers. Whole-study context: The patients' treatment was ivuxolimab, an agonistic anti-OX40 (CD134) antibody. Eligibility rules accepted prior anti-PD-1, anti-PD-L1 or anti-CTLA-4 therapy, and 30% to 40% had some. Overall study results and limits: Both blood CD4+ and CD8+ T cells showed clonal growth by week 6 at 0.1 to 3.0 mg/kg.

The repertoire was sequenced with immunoSEQ multiplex PCR; TCRdb's copy has only in-frame clones and lacks some. The data contain 55,000 to 85,000 clones, about 85% of them seen just once; the ten biggest clones take up roughly 1.3%. The CDR3 extends over 15 amino acids. From germline, CDR1 is SQVTM and CDR2 ANQGSEA. V trimming: 1 base; J trimming: 7 bases; junction bases outside the gene matches: 5. This specimen was CD4+ or CD8+ T cells sorted from blood, taken in a trial of the OX40 agonist ivuxolimab. J is TRBJ2-2 and V is TRBV29-1; 11 nucleotides align to TRBD1. The clonotype comes from an adult with an advanced solid tumor such as melanoma, head and neck, liver or kidney cancer. In nucleotides, the CDR3 is TGCAGCGTTGAAGTTGGACAGGGGGCGGGCGGGGAGCTGTTTTTT. Its protein product is CSVEVGQGAGGELFF.